This TCR beta chain is from a study of blood T cells in healthy people across ages. General study results and limits: Observed TCR beta diversity per million T cells went down as age went up. This fall followed a roughly linear course with age. It was the long-lived donors that had more naive CD4+ cells and higher diversity than aged donors.

The authors ran a second PCR of about 7 to 11 cycles using a sample-barcoded 5' primer and a J-beta primer mix. TCRdb reprocessed the 5' RACE reads via MiXCR and lists one record per CDR3 protein. The sample holds approximately 2,000,000 distinct CDR3 sequences, about two fifths seen once. Regarding this clonotype: The antigen remains undetermined.

The CDR3 runs to 14 residues. Trimming left V 5 bases short and J 2 bases short, with 13 bases between. The germline V gene has CDR1 SGHRS and CDR2 YFSETQ. Sequenced material: blood. This chain connects TRBV5-1 to TRBJ1-2; D gene uncertain. The source of this sequence is a human donor in good health. In nucleotides, the CDR3 is TGCGCCAGCAGTCCTACATACAGCAACTATGGCTACACCTTC. Encoded protein: CASSPTYSNYGYTF.